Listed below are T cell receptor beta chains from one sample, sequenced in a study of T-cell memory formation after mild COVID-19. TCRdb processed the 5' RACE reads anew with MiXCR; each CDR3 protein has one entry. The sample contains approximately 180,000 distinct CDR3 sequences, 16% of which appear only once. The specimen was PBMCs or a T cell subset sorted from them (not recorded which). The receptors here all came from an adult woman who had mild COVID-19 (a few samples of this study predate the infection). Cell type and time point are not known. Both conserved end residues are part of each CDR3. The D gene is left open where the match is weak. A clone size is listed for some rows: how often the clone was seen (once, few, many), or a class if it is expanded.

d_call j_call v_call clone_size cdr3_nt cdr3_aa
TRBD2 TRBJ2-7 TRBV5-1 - TGCGCCAGCAGCTCGGCCGGGACTAGGTTATCGTACGAGCAGTACTTC CASSSAGTRLSYEQYF
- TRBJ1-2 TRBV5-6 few TGTGCCAGCAGCCCCCGTAGTTGGCTCCGTACGAACTATGGCTACACCTTC CASSPRSWLRTNYGYTF
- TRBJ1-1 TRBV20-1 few TGCAGTGCTAGGGATATATCAGGGAGGGAGGTGTACACTGAAGCTTTCTTT CSARDISGREVYTEAFF
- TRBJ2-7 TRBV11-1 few TGTGCCAGCAGCCCAGGCGTCAGGCGTCCCGCCTTC CASSPGVRRPAF
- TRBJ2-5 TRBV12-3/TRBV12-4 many TGTGCCAGCAGTTTAGCGGGGCTGGGGGAGACCCAGTACTTC CASSLAGLGETQYF
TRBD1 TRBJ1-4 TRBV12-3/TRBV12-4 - TGTGCCAGCAGTTCAGGGGGAGAAGAAAAACTGTTTTTT CASSSGGEEKLFF
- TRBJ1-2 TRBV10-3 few TGTGCCATCCAACGGGGGGATAACTATGGCTACACCTTC CAIQRGDNYGYTF
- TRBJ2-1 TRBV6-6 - TGTGCCAGCAGGGACGGTAGCTCCTACAATGAGCAGTTCTTC CASRDGSSYNEQFF
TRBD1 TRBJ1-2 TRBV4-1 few TGCGCCAGCAGCCAAGTTCCGGGACAGGGGGAATTGTCTGACTATGGCTACACCTTC CASSQVPGQGELSDYGYTF
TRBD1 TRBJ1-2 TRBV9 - TGTGCCAGCAGCGTGGGACAGGGCCCTAACTATGGCTACACCTTC CASSVGQGPNYGYTF